This TCR beta chain was profiled in a study of tumor-infiltrating lymphocytes in primary liver carcinoma. The source of the blood RNA was unsorted whole blood, and germline DNA was extracted as well. Making TCR beta cDNA involved 400 to 600 ng total RNA and a constant-region primer. Researchers made the TCR beta libraries by running three nested multiplex PCR rounds with slightly modified ARM-PCR. A C-beta reverse primer was combined with TRBV1-TRBV30 forward primers in the first two PCR rounds, and each round had 10 cycles. Each CDR3 protein is one row after TCRdb ran MiXCR on the multiplex PCR reads. The sample includes 300,000 to 350,000 distinct CDR3 sequences, less than 70% of them seen just once. The CDR3 loop spans 13 amino acids. V was trimmed by 10 bases and J by 7 bases, leaving 19 bases between them. Germline assignment: CDR1 MNHEY and CDR2 SVGAGI. A word on this clonotype: A much larger clone lies one base from this, so it may be a read error.

This TCR derives from a man aged 35-49 years with primary liver carcinoma and hepatitis B virus infection. Sequencing was carried out using peripheral blood. The chain is built from TRBV6-5 and TRBJ1-1; D is possibly TRBD1 (6 bases). CDR3 sequence (DNA): TGTGCCAACAGGGAATCAGCTGCACTTGAAGCTTTCTTT. Its translation: CANRESAALEAFF.